The sequence of this T cell receptor beta chain was determined in a study of cytomegalovirus exposure and HLA in healthy donors. Study-wide findings and caveats: Later on, analysis showed that most CMV-associated TCR beta chains appeared to be HLA-restricted.

Germline-derived CDR1 and CDR2 are LNHNV and YYDKDF (reference sequence). The length of the CDR3 is 14 residues. Trimming left V 1 base short and J 8 bases short, with 12 bases between. On this clone itself: Its antigen is as yet unknown.

PCR primers comprised 60 Vbeta and 13 Jbeta primers. The repertoire was sequenced with immunoSEQ multiplex PCR; TCRdb's copy has only in-frame clones and lacks some. The sample has fewer than 100,000 clones; about 77% are singletons. Sequencing was carried out using PBMCs. The source of this sequence is a male donor in good health and CMV-seropositive. The chain uses TRBV15 and TRBJ2-1; possibly TRBD2 for D (5 bases). As DNA, the CDR3 is TGTGCCACCAGCAGAGGGAGAGAGGGTTATGAGCAGTTCTTC. Amino acid sequence: CATSRGREGYEQFF. Variable domain in full (rest from reference TRBV15 and TRBJ2-1): DAMVIQNPRYQVTQFGKPVTLSCSQTLNHNVMYWYQQKSSQAPKLLFHYYDKDFNNEADTPDNFQSRRPNTSFCFLDIRSPGLGDTAMYLCATSRGREGYEQFFGPGTRLTVL.